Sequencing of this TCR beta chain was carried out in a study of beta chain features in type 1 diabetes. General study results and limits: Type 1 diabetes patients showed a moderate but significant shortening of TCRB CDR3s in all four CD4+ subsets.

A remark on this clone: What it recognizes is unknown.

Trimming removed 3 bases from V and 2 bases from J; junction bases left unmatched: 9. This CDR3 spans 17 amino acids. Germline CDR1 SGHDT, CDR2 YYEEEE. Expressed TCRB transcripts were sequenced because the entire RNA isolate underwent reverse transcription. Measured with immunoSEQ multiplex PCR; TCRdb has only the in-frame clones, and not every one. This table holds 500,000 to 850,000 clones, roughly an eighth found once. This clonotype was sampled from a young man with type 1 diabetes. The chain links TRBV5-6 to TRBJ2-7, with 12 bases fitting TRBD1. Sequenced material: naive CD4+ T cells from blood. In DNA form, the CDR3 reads TGTGCCAGCAGCTCTTGGGGACAGGGGGCGACAACCTACGAGCAGTACTTC. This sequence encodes CASSSWGQGATTYEQYF.